These 30 T cell receptor beta chains were all obtained from the same sample, sequenced in a study of T cell responses to AZD1222 COVID-19 vaccine. Clones were read by immunoSEQ multiplex PCR, and TCRdb kept only the in-frame ones, dropping some. The profile shows some 150,000 clones, approximately 88% of them singletons. This specimen was peripheral blood, taken on day 0 of AZD1222 vaccination. These receptors all stem from an adult in good health.

The chain recombines TRBV7-9 with TRBJ1-1, with 8 bases matching TRBD1. V shed 6 bases, J shed 4 bases, and the junction held 7 bases outside the gene matches. Germline lookup yields CDR1 SEHNR and CDR2 FQNEAQ (reference sequence). There are 14 residues in the CDR3. The DNA for the CDR3 is TGTGCCAGCAGTCAACAGGGGGTTGGCACTGAAGCTTTCTTT. It codes for CASSQQGVGTEAFF.

The rearrangement links TRBV5-1 to TRBJ1-6; D gene unclear. CDR1 and CDR2 (germline): SGHRS, YFSETQ. V was pared by 5 bases and J by 3 bases, with 15 bases between. This CDR3 has 16 amino acids. CDR3 bases: TGCGCCAGCAGGGTCCGAGGGAGTGACTATAATTCACCCCTCCACTTT. This translates into CASRVRGSDYNSPLHF.

The chain uses TRBV18 and TRBJ1-5; 7 positions agree with TRBD1. Germline CDR1 and CDR2: KGHSH and LQKENI. This CDR3 contains 15 residues. The ends lost 6 bases at V and 0 bases at J; junction bases unmatched: 5. The CDR3 sequence is CASSFTGASNQPQHF. CDR3 coding DNA: TGTGCCAGCTCTTTTACAGGGGCTAGCAATCAGCCCCAGCATTTT.

The gene calls are TRBV29-1 and TRBJ1-3; D remains unclear. The CDR3 is made up of 11 amino acids. V was cut by 4 bases and J by 2 bases, with 3 bases left in between. In germline, CDR1 is SQVTM, CDR2 ANQGSEA. The DNA for the CDR3 is TGCAGCGTTGCGGCTGGAAACACCATATATTTT. This gives the protein CSVAAGNTIYF.

V gene TRBV6-5 combines with J gene TRBJ1-6, with TRBD1 identical over 7 bases. CDR3 length: 14 amino acids. V was clipped by 2 bases and J by 8 bases; unmatched bases: 3. Germline CDR1 MNHEY, CDR2 SVGAGI. This CDR3 reads CASSYGGTDSPLHF. CDR3 in DNA: TGTGCCAGCAGTTACGGGGGGACAGATTCACCCCTCCACTTT.

The gene calls are TRBV28 and TRBJ2-7, with 7 bases that match TRBD1. Germline CDR1 and CDR2: MDHEN and SYDVKM. V dropped 6 bases and J dropped 0; count of bases not matched to a gene: 11. The CDR3 is 16 residues long. The DNA of the CDR3 is TGTGCCAGCAGCCCGGGACAGACTTATTTCTCCTACGAGCAGTACTTC. Translated: CASSPGQTYFSYEQYF.

V and J are TRBV6-6 and TRBJ2-5; D is possibly TRBD2 (5 bases). V gave up 5 bases and J gave up 4 bases, with 14 bases separating them. This CDR3 spans 14 amino acids. CDR1 is MNHNY, CDR2 SVGAGI, per germline (reference sequence). The CDR3 region has the DNA TGTGCCAGCAGTCCCCGTCGGGGTTTAGAGACCCAGTACTTC. It is translated as CASSPRRGLETQYF.

The rearrangement links TRBV7-2 to TRBJ1-6; TRBD1 agrees at 7 bases. The CDR3 consists of 13 residues. CDR1 is SGHTA and CDR2 is FQGNSA in the germline V gene. The trim removed 5 bases at V and 7 bases at J, leaving 2 bases unmatched. The CDR3 region is CASSRQGNSPLHF. As DNA, the CDR3 is TGTGCCAGCAGCCGACAGGGAAATTCACCCCTCCACTTT.

The rearrangement links TRBV28 to TRBJ2-3; unclear D gene. Trimming removed 6 bases from V and 5 bases from J, with 21 bases in between. Germline values: CDR1 MDHEN, CDR2 SYDVKM. The CDR3 sequence is 16 residues long. The CDR3 here is CASSTTYPGPGDTQYF. CDR3 DNA sequence: TGTGCCAGCAGCACGACGTATCCCGGGCCCGGAGATACGCAGTATTTT.

This clone was found once. The chain combines TRBV7-2 with TRBJ2-1; D is possibly TRBD2 (6 bases). This CDR3 contains 18 residues. From germline, CDR1 is SGHTA and CDR2 FQGNSA. V was clipped by 1 base and J by 2 bases, with 18 bases between them. The DNA for the CDR3 is TGTGCCAGCAGCTTAGTGTCCGGCGGGCGGGGCACCTACAATGAGCAGTTCTTC. This gives the protein CASSLVSGGRGTYNEQFF.

This chain connects TRBV20-1 to TRBJ2-5; the D gene is possibly TRBD2 (6 bases). Germline CDR1 and CDR2: DFQATT and SNEGSKA (reference sequence). V shed 5 bases and J shed 5 bases, with 9 bases lying between them. The CDR3 is 11 amino acids. The CDR3 DNA reads TGCAGTGCTGGAGGGGCCGAGACCCAGTACTTC. Translation: CSAGGAETQYF.

This chain joins TRBV11-3 and TRBJ2-1; weak D call: TRBD1 (6 bases). V was shortened by 3 bases and J by 2 bases, with 11 bases between the two germline ends. Looked up from germline, CDR1 is SGHNT and CDR2 is YENEEA. This CDR3 region has 15 residues. CDR3 sequence reads: CASSFEQGAYNEQFF. CDR3 bases: TGTGCCAGCAGCTTTGAACAGGGCGCCTACAATGAGCAGTTCTTC.

The V and J genes are TRBV4-1 and TRBJ2-1; TRBD2 matches at 12 bases. Germline assignment: CDR1 MGHRA and CDR2 YSYEKL. Trimming at V came to 4 bases and at J to 10 bases, leaving 8 bases not matched to a gene. The CDR3 has 15 amino acids. In DNA form, the CDR3 reads TGCGCCAGCAGCCCTCTAGCGGGGGGGCCCAGGGAGCAGTTCTTC. This sequence encodes CASSPLAGGPREQFF.

CDR3 residues: CASSFSRGTDGYTF. The CDR3 DNA sequence: TGTGCCAGCAGCTTCTCACGGGGAACCGATGGCTACACCTTC. The V gene is TRBV7-2, the J gene TRBJ1-2; D is unresolved. The V gene's germline CDR1 is SGHTA and CDR2 FQGNSA. Trimming pared 3 bases from V and 6 bases from J, leaving 14 bases between. CDR3 length: 14 residues.

The J gene is TRBJ2-5, the V gene TRBV4-2; 8 positions match TRBD2. The germline gives CDR1 LGHNA, CDR2 YNFKEQ. The CDR3 has 15 residues. Trimming took 1 base from V and 5 from J; bases not matched to a gene: 6. The CDR3 sequence: CASSQGLAGFETQYF. In nucleotides, the CDR3 is TGTGCCAGCAGCCAAGGTTTAGCGGGGTTTGAGACCCAGTACTTC.

The chain uses TRBV7-9 and TRBJ1-6; 7 nucleotides align to TRBD1. The length of the CDR3 is 13 residues. V was clipped by 4 bases and J by 6 bases; unmatched bases: 0. Germline V CDR1 and CDR2: SEHNR, FQNEAQ (reference sequence). In DNA form, the CDR3 reads TGTGCCAGCAGCTGGGACAGTAATTCACCCCTCCACTTT. It specifies CASSWDSNSPLHF.

This clone was found a few times. The DNA of the CDR3 is TGTGCCACCAGTGCGAATAGTTATCAGCCCCAGCATTTT. Amino acid sequence: CATSANSYQPQHF. The rearrangement links TRBV24-1 to TRBJ1-5; unclear D gene. V dropped 5 bases and J dropped 5 bases, with 9 bases sitting between them. CDR3 length: 13 residues. The germline V gene has CDR1 KGHDR and CDR2 SFDVKD.

The rearrangement uses TRBV4-1 and TRBJ2-3; 12 bases agree with TRBD2. The CDR3 consists of 15 residues. The junction had 3 bases not matched to a gene; V was cut back by 6 bases and J by 2 bases. The germline gives CDR1 MGHRA, CDR2 YSYEKL. The CDR3 protein is CASRSSGGDTDTQYF. Written as DNA, the CDR3 is TGCGCCAGCAGGTCTAGCGGGGGGGACACAGATACGCAGTATTTT.

The V and J genes are TRBV2 and TRBJ1-3; D is unclear. Trimming shortened V by 1 base and J by 4 bases, and 5 bases separated the two germline ends. Looked up from germline, CDR1 is SNHLY and CDR2 is FYNNEI. This CDR3 spans 13 amino acids. CDR3 nucleotides: TGTGCCAGCAGTGAAGTGGGGGGAAACACCATATATTTT. This sequence encodes CASSEVGGNTIYF.

The CDR3 bases are TGCGCCAGCAGCTTCGAGGGGGCCAACGTCCTGACTTTC. Protein product: CASSFEGANVLTF. The rearrangement links TRBV5-1 to TRBJ2-6; D ambiguous. V was cut by 2 bases and J by 4 bases, with 4 bases left in between. This CDR3 has 13 amino acids. CDR1 is SGHRS and CDR2 is YFSETQ in the germline V gene.

This chain links TRBV27 with TRBJ2-7; 11 bases are a match to TRBD2. CDR1 is MNHEY, CDR2 SMNVEV, per germline (reference sequence). This CDR3 has 14 residues. V shed 6 bases, J shed 8 bases, and the junction held 9 bases outside the gene matches. CDR3 amino acids: CASSTSGGLVKQYF. In DNA, the CDR3 is TGTGCCAGCAGCACTAGCGGGGGCCTAGTCAAGCAGTACTTC.

This clone was seen a handful of times. This chain connects TRBV28 to TRBJ1-4; D not resolved. Germline CDR1 and CDR2: MDHEN and SYDVKM. V was cut by 5 bases and J by 8 bases, with 12 bases left in between. The CDR3 extends over 13 amino acids. In DNA form, the CDR3 reads TGTGCCAGCAGTCCGGGGTTGAAGGAAAAACTGTTTTTT. This gives the protein CASSPGLKEKLFF.

This chain joins TRBV3-1 (or the pseudogene TRBV3-2) and TRBJ2-3; 8 bases line up with TRBD1. The CDR3 consists of 15 residues. CDR1 is LGHDT, CDR2 YNNKEL, per germline (reference sequence). Germline trimming cut 11 bases from V and 5 bases from J; bases unmatched to any gene: 15. The CDR3 reads CAGQDRESLGDTQYF. The CDR3 DNA sequence: TGTGCCGGCCAGGACAGGGAGAGTTTGGGAGATACGCAGTATTTT.

A note on this clone: Other nucleotide sequences from this sample produce the same CDR3. V gene TRBV2 combines with J gene TRBJ1-2; D might be TRBD1 (5 bases). Germline lookup yields CDR1 SNHLY and CDR2 FYNNEI. The CDR3 extends over 12 amino acids. Trimming left V 6 bases short and J 7 bases short, with 12 bases between. CDR3 bases: TGTGCCAGCAGAACAGGAGGAGGTGGCTACACCTTC. It encodes CASRTGGGGYTF.

This chain joins TRBV11-1 and TRBJ1-1; 8 bases agree with TRBD1. The CDR3 runs to 13 residues. V lost 8 bases to trimming and J lost 6 bases; unmatched junction nucleotides: 8. CDR1 SGHAT and CDR2 FQDESV come from the germline V gene (reference sequence). CDR3 bases: TGTGCCAGCGATCAGGGGGCATCTTCTGAAGCTTTCTTT. Translation gives CASDQGASSEAFF.

The rearrangement links TRBV30 to TRBJ2-3, with D hard to call. Looked up from germline, CDR1 is GTSNPN and CDR2 is SVGIG (reference sequence). V was clipped by 4 bases and J by 1 base, with 12 bases between them. The CDR3 runs 14 residues. CDR3 loop: CAWTPMGGTDTQYF. The CDR3 coding sequence is TGTGCCTGGACCCCTATGGGCGGCACAGATACGCAGTATTTT.

This chain uses TRBV6-5 with TRBJ2-7; 8 nucleotides align to TRBD1. With V trimmed by 2 bases and J by 3 bases, 6 bases remained unmatched. The germline CDR1 and CDR2 sequences are MNHEY and SVGAGI. CDR3 size: 15 residues. The chain's CDR3 is CASSYAGTGYYEQYF. The CDR3, as DNA: TGTGCCAGCAGTTACGCCGGGACAGGATACTACGAGCAGTACTTC.

This chain links TRBV3-1 (or the pseudogene TRBV3-2) with TRBJ2-3; tentatively, D is TRBD1 or TRBD2 (6 bases each). Looked up from germline, CDR1 is LGHDT and CDR2 is YNNKEL (reference sequence). The CDR3 has 15 residues. V was shortened by 4 bases and J by 4 bases, with 15 bases between the two germline ends. CDR3: CASSLGGGPSDTQYF. CDR3 bases: TGTGCCAGCAGCCTAGGAGGGGGTCCCTCAGATACGCAGTATTTT.

Note on this clone: The same CDR3 arises from other DNA sequences in this sample as well. J is TRBJ1-5 and V is TRBV18; the D is unclear. Trimming pared 0 bases from V and 2 bases from J, leaving 5 bases between. The CDR3 sequence is 14 residues long. Germline loops: CDR1 KGHSH, CDR2 LQKENI. The CDR3 spells CASSPPGGNQPQHF. CDR3 in DNA: TGTGCCAGCTCACCACCTGGGGGCAATCAGCCCCAGCATTTT. The full variable domain, completed using reference TRBV18 and TRBJ1-5, is NAGVMQNPRHLVRRRGQEARLRCSPMKGHSHVYWYRQLPEEGLKFMVYLQKENIIDESGMPKERFSAEFPKEGPSILRIQQVVRGDSAAYFCASSPPGGNQPQHFGDGTRLSIL.

Details on this clone: Other DNA sequences from this sample encode an identical CDR3 as well. This rearrangement joins TRBV19 to TRBJ1-1; perhaps TRBD1 as D (5 bases). Germline assignment: CDR1 LNHDA and CDR2 SQIVND (reference sequence). The CDR3 has 13 amino acids. Trimming pared 5 bases from V and 1 base from J, leaving 8 bases between. The CDR3 coding sequence is TGTGCCAGTAGTGCGCAGGGGAACACTGAAGCTTTCTTT. The encoded protein is CASSAQGNTEAFF.